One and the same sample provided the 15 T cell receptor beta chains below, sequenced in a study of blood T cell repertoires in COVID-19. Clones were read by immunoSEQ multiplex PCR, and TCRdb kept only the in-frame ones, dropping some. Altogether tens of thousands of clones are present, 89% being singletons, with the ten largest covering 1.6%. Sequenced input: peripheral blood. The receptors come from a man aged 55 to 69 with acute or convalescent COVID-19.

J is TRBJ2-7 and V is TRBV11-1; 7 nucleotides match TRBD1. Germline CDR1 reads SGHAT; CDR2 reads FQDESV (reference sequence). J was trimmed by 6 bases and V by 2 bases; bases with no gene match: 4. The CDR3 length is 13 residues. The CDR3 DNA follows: TGTGCCAGCAGCTTACTAGGGGGCGCCGAGCAGTACTTC. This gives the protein CASSLLGGAEQYF.

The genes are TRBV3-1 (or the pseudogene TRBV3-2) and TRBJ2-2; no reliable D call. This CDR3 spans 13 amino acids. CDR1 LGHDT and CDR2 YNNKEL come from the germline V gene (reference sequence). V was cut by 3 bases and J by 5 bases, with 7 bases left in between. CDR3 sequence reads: CASSHRGTGELFF. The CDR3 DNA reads TGTGCCAGCAGCCACAGAGGAACCGGGGAGCTGTTTTTT.

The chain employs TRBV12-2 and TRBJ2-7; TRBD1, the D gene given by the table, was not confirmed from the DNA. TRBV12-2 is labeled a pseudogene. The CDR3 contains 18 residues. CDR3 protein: CASRLGPLDRQETYEQYF. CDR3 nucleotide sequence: TGTGCAAGTCGCTTAGGCCCACTTGACCGACAAGAGACCTACGAGCAGTACTTC.

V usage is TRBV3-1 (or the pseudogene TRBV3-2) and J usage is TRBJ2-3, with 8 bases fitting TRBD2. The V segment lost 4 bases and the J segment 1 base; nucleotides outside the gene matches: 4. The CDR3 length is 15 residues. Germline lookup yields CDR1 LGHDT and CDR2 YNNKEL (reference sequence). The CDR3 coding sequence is TGTGCCAGCAGCCCGCGGGGGGCCCGCACAGATACGCAGTATTTT. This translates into CASSPRGARTDTQYF.

Here the CDR3 reads CASGWGRQPQHF. CDR3 coding DNA: TGTGCCTCAGGGTGGGGCAGGCAGCCCCAGCATTTT. V usage is TRBV30 and J usage is TRBJ1-5; D is possibly TRBD1 (5 bases). Deletions cut 7 bases from V and 7 bases from J, with 14 bases between. The CDR3 extends over 12 amino acids. Germline CDR1 GTSNPN, CDR2 SVGIG (reference sequence).

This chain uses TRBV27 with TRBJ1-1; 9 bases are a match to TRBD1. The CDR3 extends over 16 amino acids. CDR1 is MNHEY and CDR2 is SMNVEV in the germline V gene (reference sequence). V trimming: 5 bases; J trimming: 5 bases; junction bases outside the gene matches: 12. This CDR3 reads CASSPIIGTGLTEAFF. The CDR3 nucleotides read TGTGCCAGCAGTCCTATTATCGGGACAGGGTTGACTGAAGCTTTCTTT.

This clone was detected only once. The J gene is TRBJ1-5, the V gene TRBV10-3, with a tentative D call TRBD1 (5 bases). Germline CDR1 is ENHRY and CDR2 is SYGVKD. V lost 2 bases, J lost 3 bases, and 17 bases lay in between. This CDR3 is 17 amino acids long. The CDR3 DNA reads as TGTGCCATCAGTGAGGCTCTGTACAGGAGTACCAATCAGCCCCAGCATTTT. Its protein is CAISEALYRSTNQPQHF.

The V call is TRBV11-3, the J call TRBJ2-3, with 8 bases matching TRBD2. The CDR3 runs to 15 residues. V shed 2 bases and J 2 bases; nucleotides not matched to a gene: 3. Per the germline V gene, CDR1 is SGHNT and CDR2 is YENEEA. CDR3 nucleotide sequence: TGTGCCAGCAGCTTACGGGGGGGCCTCACAGATACGCAGTATTTT. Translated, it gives CASSLRGGLTDTQYF.

The CDR3 region is CACPAAGNGNTIYF. DNA for the CDR3: TGTGCCTGTCCCGCCGCAGGGAATGGAAACACCATATATTTT. The chain joins TRBV30 to TRBJ1-3; a weak D match, TRBD1 (5 bases). Germline V CDR1 and CDR2: GTSNPN, SVGIG (reference sequence). The CDR3 spans 14 residues. The V gene lost 6 bases and the J gene lost 3 bases, with 15 bases spanning the gap.

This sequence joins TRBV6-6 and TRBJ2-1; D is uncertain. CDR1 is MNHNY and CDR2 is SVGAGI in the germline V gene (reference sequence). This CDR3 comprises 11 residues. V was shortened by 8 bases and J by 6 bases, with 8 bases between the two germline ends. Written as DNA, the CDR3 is TGTGCCAGCCGAAGCCGCAATGAGCAGTTCTTC. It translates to CASRSRNEQFF.

Written as DNA, the CDR3 is TGTGCCAGCAGCCCGACAGGGGATAGCAATCAGCCCCAGCATTTT. It encodes CASSPTGDSNQPQHF. This chain joins TRBV5-8 and TRBJ1-5; 8 nucleotides align to TRBD1. Trimming removed 4 bases from V and 0 bases from J; junction bases left unmatched: 3. The CDR3 extends over 15 amino acids. CDR1 and CDR2 (germline): SGHTS, YDEGEE.

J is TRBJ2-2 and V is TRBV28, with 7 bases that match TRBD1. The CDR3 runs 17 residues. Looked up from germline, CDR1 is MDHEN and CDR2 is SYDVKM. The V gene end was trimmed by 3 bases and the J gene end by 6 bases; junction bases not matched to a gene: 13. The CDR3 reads CASSLPRQGLGAGELFF. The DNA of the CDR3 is TGTGCCAGCAGTTTGCCCCGACAGGGTTTGGGCGCCGGGGAGCTGTTTTTT.

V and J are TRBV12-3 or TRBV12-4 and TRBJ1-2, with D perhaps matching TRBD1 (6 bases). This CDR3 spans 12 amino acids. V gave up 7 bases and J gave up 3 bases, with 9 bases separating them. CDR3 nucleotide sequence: TGTGCCAGCAAGTACAGGGACTATGGCTACACCTTC. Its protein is CASKYRDYGYTF.

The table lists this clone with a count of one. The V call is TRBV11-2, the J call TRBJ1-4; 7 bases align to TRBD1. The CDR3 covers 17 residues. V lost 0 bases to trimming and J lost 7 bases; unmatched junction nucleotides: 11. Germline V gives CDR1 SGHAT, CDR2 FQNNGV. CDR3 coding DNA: TGTGCCAGCAGCTTAGAGGTTGGGGACAGCCTCGTTGAAAAACTGTTTTTT. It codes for CASSLEVGDSLVEKLFF.

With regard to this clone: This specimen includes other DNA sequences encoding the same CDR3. The chain's CDR3 is CASSLVGDSNQPQHF. CDR3 coding DNA: TGTGCCAGCAGCTTAGTAGGGGATAGCAATCAGCCCCAGCATTTT. The V and J genes are TRBV7-8 and TRBJ1-5; TRBD1 is a possible D gene (5 bases). CDR1 and CDR2 from the germline V gene are SGHVS and FQNEAQ. The V end lost 1 base, the J end lost 0 bases, and 7 bases lay between the germline ends. CDR3 length: 15 residues.